The clone carrying this T cell receptor (beta chain) was found many times. Its target is not known. Researchers defined stable Graves' hyperthyroidism as no ophthalmopathy progression within 18 months. RNA transcripts gave rise to amplified TCR beta CDR3 regions. TCR CDR3 regions were first amplified by RT-PCR with HTBI primers. TCRdb re-derived calls from the multiplex PCR reads in MiXCR, one entry per CDR3 protein. The profile shows a few hundred thousand distinct CDR3 sequences, 15% to 19% of them singletons. The data derive from a study of T cells in Graves' hyperthyroidism and ophthalmopathy. The CDR3 is 13 amino acids. Germline V gene data show CDR1 as MNHEY and CDR2 as SMNVEV (reference sequence). V was clipped by 8 bases and J by 4 bases, with 11 bases between them. Study results and limitations: Ophthalmopathy onset followed model prediction by a median about 6.9 months.

The sample comprised blood. This TCR derives from a woman aged 25 to 39 with Graves' hyperthyroidism. The rearrangement links TRBV27 to TRBJ2-2; D gene ambiguous. CDR3 DNA sequence: TGTGCCAGCTGGAGCTACGGCACCGGGGAGCTGTTTTTT. It is translated as CASWSYGTGELFF.